Listed below are T cell receptor beta chains from one sample, sequenced in a study of T-cell reconstitution after alpha-beta-depleted transplantation in children. TCRdb ran MiXCR on the PCR reads and lists one entry per CDR3 protein. The table records 700,000 to 950,000 distinct CDR3 sequences, less than 20% of them present only once. This specimen consisted of PBMCs, mostly from graft donor cells, obtained 360 days after TCRalphabeta/CD19-depleted stem cell transplant. Receptors originate from a male patient between 10 and 17 years old who had a stem cell transplant for acute lymphoblastic leukemia, so the T cells may come from the graft donor. The CDR3 runs from the conserved cysteine through the conserved F or W. The D gene is left open where the match is weak. Clone size is given for some rows only: seen once, a few or many times, or a class if the clone is expanded.

TRBJ2-2,TRBV3-1,TRBD2,-,CASSQDGLVWELFF,TGTGCCAGCAGCCAAGATGGACTAGTATGGGAGCTGTTTTTT
TRBJ1-4,TRBV5-1,TRBD1,-,CASTRTGINEKLFF,TGCGCCAGCACCCGGACAGGGATAAATGAAAAACTGTTTTTT
TRBJ2-3,TRBV20-1,-,few,CSASSESPDTQYF,TGCAGTGCTAGTAGTGAGTCACCGGATACGCAGTATTTT
TRBJ2-5,TRBV7-7,-,-,CASSARGETQYF,TGTGCCAGCAGCGCACGGGGGGAGACCCAGTACTTC
TRBJ2-7,TRBV7-2,-,few,CASSYTQSYEQYF,TGTGCCAGCAGCTACACCCAGTCCTACGAGCAGTACTTC
TRBJ2-7,TRBV9,-,many,CASSDGNYEQYF,TGTGCCAGCAGCGACGGAAACTACGAGCAGTACTTC
TRBJ1-1,TRBV5-1,-,few,CASSYGSVVGNTEAFF,TGCGCCAGCAGCTACGGATCCGTCGTGGGGAACACTGAAGCTTTCTTT
TRBJ2-1,TRBV20-1,TRBD2,-,CSASSSGRAGAYYNEQFF,TGCAGTGCTAGCTCTAGCGGGAGGGCCGGAGCCTATTACAATGAGCAGTTCTTC
TRBJ1-2,TRBV4-1,-,-,CASSQDWGKFNYGYTF,TGCGCCAGCAGCCAAGATTGGGGAAAATTTAACTATGGCTACACCTTC
TRBJ2-5,TRBV12-3/TRBV12-4,TRBD2,-,CASSGTSGRQETQYF,TGTGCCAGCAGTGGGACTAGCGGGCGACAAGAGACCCAGTACTTC
TRBJ2-1,TRBV2,TRBD2,-,CASSGTSGRYNEQFF,TGTGCCAGCAGCGGGACTAGCGGGAGGTACAATGAGCAGTTCTTC
TRBJ2-1,TRBV5-1,TRBD2,few,CASSSRLAGEFNEQFF,TGCGCCAGCAGCTCCAGACTAGCGGGAGAGTTCAATGAGCAGTTCTTC
TRBJ1-5,TRBV12-3/TRBV12-4,-,few,CASSKGGINQPQHF,TGTGCCAGCAGCAAAGGGGGAATAAATCAGCCCCAGCATTTT
TRBJ2-1,TRBV5-1,TRBD2,many,CASSPSGRISAFF,TGCGCCAGCAGCCCTAGCGGGAGGATATCTGCGTTCTTC
TRBJ1-1,TRBV7-3,-,few,CASSPGVGSTEAFF,TGTGCCAGCAGCCCAGGGGTCGGAAGTACTGAAGCTTTCTTT
TRBJ2-7,TRBV25-1,TRBD2,-,CASRASGYYEQYF,TGTGCCAGCAGAGCTAGCGGGTACTACGAGCAGTACTTC
TRBJ1-1,TRBV7-8,-,-,CASSFEKGLAEAFF,TGTGCCAGCAGCTTCGAGAAAGGGCTGGCTGAAGCTTTCTTT
TRBJ2-7,TRBV12-3/TRBV12-4,-,-,CASSLRGEYEQYF,TGTGCCAGCAGTTTACGTGGGGAGTACGAGCAGTACTTC
TRBJ2-1,TRBV12-3/TRBV12-4,-,-,CASSFPLGLEGNEQFF,TGTGCCAGCAGTTTCCCCCTCGGGCTAGAGGGCAATGAGCAGTTCTTC
TRBJ2-4,TRBV5-1,TRBD2,-,CASSLGTSGLAKNIQYF,TGCGCCAGCAGCTTGGGGACTAGCGGTCTAGCCAAAAACATTCAGTACTTC
TRBJ2-7,TRBV5-1,-,many,CASSLGLLRDEQYF,TGCGCCAGCAGCCTGGGACTTCTACGGGACGAGCAGTACTTC
TRBJ2-7,TRBV5-1,TRBD2,-,CASSLRSLAGGYEQYF,TGCGCCAGCAGCTTGAGGAGTCTAGCGGGAGGATACGAGCAGTACTTC
TRBJ2-1,TRBV6-5,TRBD2,-,CASSYLTSGREYNEQFF,TGTGCCAGCAGTTACCTAACTAGCGGGAGGGAATACAATGAGCAGTTCTTC
TRBJ2-3,TRBV27,TRBD2,few,CASSDTSGGANTQYF,TGTGCCAGCAGTGATACTAGCGGAGGTGCGAATACGCAGTATTTT
TRBJ1-3,TRBV7-6,-,few,CASSTRDLLLGGNTIYF,TGTGCCAGCAGCACACGGGACCTCTTACTAGGTGGAAACACCATATATTTT
TRBJ2-2,TRBV9,-,many,CASSVEGTATGELFF,TGTGCCAGCAGCGTAGAGGGGACTGCAACCGGGGAGCTGTTTTTT
TRBJ2-6,TRBV5-1,-,few,CASSYGTALSGANVLTF,TGCGCCAGCAGCTACGGGACCGCCCTCTCTGGGGCCAACGTCCTGACTTTC
TRBJ2-7,TRBV6-5,-,many,CASSWDSTYEQYF,TGTGCCAGCAGTTGGGACTCTACCTACGAGCAGTACTTC
TRBJ2-4,TRBV18,TRBD1,-,CASSPRPGGDYIQYF,TGTGCCAGCTCACCTCGCCCAGGGGGCGACTACATTCAGTACTTC
TRBJ1-4,TRBV13,-,-,CASSLGLGATNEKLFF,TGTGCCAGCAGCTTAGGGTTGGGGGCCACTAATGAAAAACTGTTTTTT
TRBJ2-7,TRBV3-1,-,-,CASSLLGESYEQYF,TGTGCCAGCAGCCTATTGGGGGAATCCTACGAGCAGTACTTC
TRBJ2-1,TRBV7-3,TRBD2,-,CASSLGVGAGEYNQQFF,TGTGCCAGCAGCTTAGGGGTTGGGGCGGGAGAGTACAATCAGCAGTTCTTC
TRBJ2-1,TRBV20-1,-,few,CSAAHHNEQFF,TGCAGTGCCGCCCACCACAATGAGCAGTTCTTC
TRBJ2-7,TRBV5-1,TRBD2,few,CASRGGTSEFYEQYF,TGCGCCAGCAGGGGAGGGACTAGCGAATTCTACGAGCAGTACTTC
TRBJ2-6,TRBV3-1,-,-,CASSQERGSGANVLTF,TGTGCCAGCAGCCAAGAACGAGGCTCTGGGGCCAACGTCCTGACTTTC
TRBJ1-1,TRBV2,-,few,CASSEGLSNTEAFF,TGTGCCAGCAGTGAAGGGCTCTCGAACACTGAAGCTTTCTTT
TRBJ2-7,TRBV11-1,-,few,CASGVDLYEQYF,TGTGCCAGCGGGGTGGACTTATACGAGCAGTACTTC
TRBJ2-4,TRBV7-3,TRBD2,-,CASSSRAGLDLRGDIQYF,TGTGCCAGCAGCTCGAGGGCCGGACTAGACCTCCGGGGAGACATTCAGTACTTC
TRBJ2-1,TRBV2,-,-,CASRTGLGVANEQFF,TGTGCCAGCAGGACGGGGCTCGGGGTAGCCAATGAGCAGTTCTTC
TRBJ2-2,TRBV10-3,-,-,CAISESIGLGGNTGELFF,TGTGCCATCAGTGAGTCGATCGGGTTAGGAGGGAACACCGGGGAGCTGTTTTTT
TRBJ2-1,TRBV5-1,TRBD2,-,CASSLELAGGLGDEQFF,TGCGCCAGCAGCTTAGAACTAGCGGGAGGGCTCGGGGATGAGCAGTTCTTC
TRBJ2-3,TRBV5-1,-,few,CASTPDPRDTQYF,TGCGCCAGCACCCCCGACCCGCGAGATACGCAGTATTTT
TRBJ2-1,TRBV9,TRBD2,-,CASSVGILADYNEQFF,TGTGCCAGCAGCGTAGGGATCCTAGCGGACTACAATGAGCAGTTCTTC
TRBJ1-6,TRBV20-1,TRBD1,-,CSATWTGGVRSPLHF,TGCAGTGCCACTTGGACAGGGGGCGTTCGGTCACCCCTCCACTTT
TRBJ2-5,TRBV14,TRBD1,-,CASSQDRVVKTQYF,TGTGCCAGCAGCCAGGACAGGGTTGTAAAGACCCAGTACTTC
TRBJ2-5,TRBV7-9,-,few,CASSSSEEETQYF,TGTGCCAGCAGCTCCTCTGAGGAAGAGACCCAGTACTTC
TRBJ2-1,TRBV6-2/TRBV6-3,-,-,CASSYLGGNEQFF,TGTGCCAGCAGTTACTTGGGGGGCAATGAGCAGTTCTTC
TRBJ2-1,TRBV27,-,-,CASRSWTSRGEQFF,TGTGCCAGCAGATCCTGGACTTCTAGAGGTGAGCAGTTCTTC
TRBJ2-3,TRBV20-1,-,-,CSASSGTSTDTQYF,TGCAGTGCTAGTAGCGGCACTAGCACAGATACGCAGTATTTT
TRBJ1-1,TRBV12-3/TRBV12-4,TRBD1,few,CAITGERTEAFF,TGTGCCATAACAGGGGAACGCACTGAAGCTTTCTTT
TRBJ2-7,TRBV2,-,-,CARGKLDKLGEQYF,TGTGCCAGAGGTAAACTTGACAAGTTGGGAGAGCAGTACTTC
TRBJ2-1,TRBV20-1,TRBD2,-,CSALPGLAGIGQFF,TGCAGTGCTCTACCGGGACTAGCGGGAATTGGGCAGTTCTTC
TRBJ2-2,TRBV11-3,TRBD1,few,CASSPRTGVTTGELFF,TGTGCCAGCAGCCCCCGGACAGGGGTAACCACCGGGGAGCTGTTTTTT
TRBJ2-2,TRBV7-6,TRBD1,-,CASSHLRDRGTGELFF,TGTGCCAGCAGCCACCTGCGGGACAGGGGTACCGGGGAGCTGTTTTTT
TRBJ2-1,TRBV25-1,-,-,CASSDHKDSQRFF,TGTGCCAGCAGTGACCATAAGGACAGCCAGAGGTTCTTC
TRBJ2-3,TRBV15,TRBD2,few,CATSRGPGSSGRAKDTQYF,TGTGCCACCAGCAGAGGGCCCGGGTCTAGCGGGAGGGCCAAAGATACGCAGTATTTT
TRBJ2-1,TRBV12-3/TRBV12-4,TRBD2,-,CASSPRPTSANGQFF,TGTGCCAGCAGCCCTAGACCCACTAGCGCCAACGGGCAGTTCTTC
TRBJ1-4,TRBV18,-,few,CASSPPGRRNEKLFF,TGTGCCAGCTCACCTCCCGGACGGCGAAATGAAAAACTGTTTTTT
TRBJ2-3,TRBV6-2/TRBV6-3,-,-,CASSYGGAAAADTQYF,TGTGCCAGCAGTTACGGGGGGGCAGCCGCGGCGGATACGCAGTATTTT